This is a list of T cell receptor beta chains from one sample in a study of CD8+CD57+ T cells in acquired aplastic anemia. TCRdb passed the reads through MiXCR, listing each CDR3 protein once. The sample lists 200,000 to 250,000 distinct CDR3 sequences; over 55% were seen once. Sequencing input: sorted CD4+, CD8+, or CD8+CD57+ T cells (not recorded which) from PBMCs. All receptors derive from a human donor in good health. Both conserved end residues are part of each CDR3. A D gene is named only where the DNA matches it firmly. The listing skips clone size in some rows; elsewhere it reads once, few, many or a size class.

D gene,J gene,V gene,clone size,CDR3 DNA,CDR3 protein
.,TRBJ1-2,TRBV6-5,.,TGTGCCAGCGGGCAGACAGCTAACTATGGCTACACCTTC,CASGQTANYGYTF
.,TRBJ1-2,TRBV19,many,TGTGCCAGTAGTATGGCGGATATTGAGGGCTACACCTTC,CASSMADIEGYTF
.,TRBJ2-7,TRBV29-1,.,TGCAGCGTTGAGCTGTCTGCAACCTACGAGCAGTACTTC,CSVELSATYEQYF
.,TRBJ2-7,TRBV20-1,.,TGCAGTGCTAGTGAGGGTAAGGGGGGTAATCCCGAGCAGTACTTC,CSASEGKGGNPEQYF
TRBD2,TRBJ2-5,TRBV9,.,TGTGCCAGCAGCGGCGGACTAGCGGAGACCCAGTACTTC,CASSGGLAETQYF
.,TRBJ1-2,TRBV5-1,few,TGTGCCAGCAGCTTGACAGACTATGGCTACACCTTC,CASSLTDYGYTF
.,TRBJ2-5,TRBV20-1,few,TGCAGTGCAACTCCCAGGCTGACGGGCTCAAGGACCCAGTACTTC,CSATPRLTGSRTQYF
TRBD1,TRBJ2-7,TRBV7-6,.,TGTGCCAGCAGCTACGACAGGGGGCCCTACGAGCAGTACTTC,CASSYDRGPYEQYF
.,TRBJ2-1,TRBV10-1,many,TGCGCCAGCAGTGAGGTAGGGGGGGAAAATGAGCAGTTCTTC,CASSEVGGENEQFF
.,TRBJ2-7,TRBV7-2,.,TGTGCCAGCAGCCCCCCCGTGCGGTACGAGCAGTACTTC,CASSPPVRYEQYF
.,TRBJ1-2,TRBV20-1,once,TGCAGTGCTCTCACCGGCGGGTCCTCTAACTATGGCTACACCTTC,CSALTGGSSNYGYTF
.,TRBJ1-5,TRBV12-3/TRBV12-4,.,TGTGCCAGCACCCTCGTCCCCAATCAGCCCCAGCATTTT,CASTLVPNQPQHF
.,TRBJ2-7,TRBV7-2,.,TGTGCCAGCAGCTTCGACAGGCCAGAGGAGCAGTACTTC,CASSFDRPEEQYF
TRBD1,TRBJ1-6,TRBV12-3/TRBV12-4,few,TGTGCCAGCAGAGGACAGGGAGATTCACCCCTCCACTTT,CASRGQGDSPLHF
.,TRBJ1-5,TRBV2,.,TGTGCCAGCAGAAGTCGCCGGGATCAGCCCCAGCATTTT,CASRSRRDQPQHF
.,TRBJ2-1,TRBV5-8,many,TGTGCCAGCAGCTTGGCTGGAAGGGGCAATGAGCAGTTCTTC,CASSLAGRGNEQFF
.,TRBJ1-2,TRBV5-6,.,TGTGCCAGCAGGTCTACAGGGAACGGCTACACCTTC,CASRSTGNGYTF
.,TRBJ1-1,TRBV7-2,.,TGTGCCAGCAGTTTGGGGCCGTGGAACACTGAAGCTTTCTTT,CASSLGPWNTEAFF
.,TRBJ2-2,TRBV7-2,once,TGTGCCAGCAGCTTTTTTAGGCCCGGGGAGCTGTTTTTT,CASSFFRPGELFF
.,TRBJ1-5,TRBV24-1,many,TGTGCCACCAGTGATTTGGATAGCAATCAGCCCCAGCATTTT,CATSDLDSNQPQHF
TRBD2,TRBJ2-7,TRBV12-3/TRBV12-4,many,TGTGCCAGCAGTTTAGGGGGGAGGGGACGGGGAACCTACGAGCAGTACTTC,CASSLGGRGRGTYEQYF
TRBD1,TRBJ2-5,TRBV29-1,.,TGCAGCGTAAGGGACAGGGGGGAGACCCAGTACTTC,CSVRDRGETQYF
TRBD2,TRBJ2-7,TRBV20-1,.,TGCAGTGCTACAAGCGGGAGAGACACCTACGAGCAGTACTTC,CSATSGRDTYEQYF
.,TRBJ2-1,TRBV9,many,TGTGCCAGCAGCCCCCGCGCCACTGAGCAGTTCTTC,CASSPRATEQFF
.,TRBJ2-5,TRBV12-3/TRBV12-4,.,TGTGCCAGCACCCTATCGGGGGGCGCAAAGACCCAGTACTTC,CASTLSGGAKTQYF
TRBD2,TRBJ2-3,TRBV20-1,.,TGCAGTGCTTTCTCGGCGGGGGAAGGCAAGGGAGATACGCAGTATTTT,CSAFSAGEGKGDTQYF
TRBD1,TRBJ2-7,TRBV10-3,once,TGTGCCATCAGTAGGCCCGGGACAGGTCACCACGAGCAGTACTTC,CAISRPGTGHHEQYF
TRBD2,TRBJ2-3,TRBV25-1,.,TGTGCCAGCAGCTCGGCCGCTCTAGCGGGAGGGCCGTCAGATACGCAGTATTTT,CASSSAALAGGPSDTQYF
TRBD1,TRBJ1-1,TRBV20-1,.,TGCAGTGCCCTTCGGACAGGCACTGAAGCTTTCTTT,CSALRTGTEAFF
.,TRBJ1-4,TRBV6-5,many,TGTGCCAGCAGTTCACAGAGTAATGAAAAACTGTTTTTT,CASSSQSNEKLFF
TRBD1,TRBJ1-1,TRBV7-8,few,TGTGCCAGCAGCCGTAAACAGGGGGACACTGAAGCTTTCTTT,CASSRKQGDTEAFF
.,TRBJ1-1,TRBV10-1,.,TGTGCCGGCAGCCAGACAGGGAACACTGAAGCTTTCTTT,CAGSQTGNTEAFF
.,TRBJ1-1,TRBV29-1,.,TGCAGCGTATATTGGTACAGAGCCTTGAACACTGAAGCTTTCTTT,CSVYWYRALNTEAFF
.,TRBJ2-7,TRBV10-2,.,TGCGCCAGCAGTGCCACAGCGTCCTACGAGCAGTACTTC,CASSATASYEQYF
TRBD2,TRBJ2-3,TRBV10-2,many,TGCGCCAGCAGTCTAACTAGCGGGCAAAGAGATACGCAGTATTTT,CASSLTSGQRDTQYF
TRBD1,TRBJ1-1,TRBV20-1,few,TGCAGTGCTAGCCGCGGGACAGGGAGGCACACTGAAGCTTTCTTT,CSASRGTGRHTEAFF
.,TRBJ2-2,TRBV2,.,TGTGCCAGCATCGCTGCCCAGCGTGGAGGGGGGGAGCTGTTTTTT,CASIAAQRGGGELFF
TRBD2,TRBJ2-7,TRBV20-1,many,TGCAGTGCTAGAGACGTAGCGGGAGGATACTACGAGCAGTACTTC,CSARDVAGGYYEQYF
TRBD2,TRBJ2-3,TRBV29-1,.,TGCAGCGCCGTACGGGCGGGAGGAGCTGCAGATACGCAGTATTTT,CSAVRAGGAADTQYF
.,TRBJ2-7,TRBV10-3,few,TGTGCCATCAGTGGGGCAGACAGCTCCTACGAGCAGTACTTC,CAISGADSSYEQYF
TRBD1,TRBJ2-7,TRBV9,.,TGTGCCAGCAGCGCCACGACAGGGGGCTACGAGCAGTACTTC,CASSATTGGYEQYF
.,TRBJ1-1,TRBV4-2,.,TGTGCCAGCAGCCAAGGTCTTCCAGGACATCAAGCTTTCTTT,CASSQGLPGHQAFF
.,TRBJ2-7,TRBV6-1,many,TGTGCCAGCAGTGGATGGGACTCCTTGGGTTTCTACGAGCAGTACTTC,CASSGWDSLGFYEQYF